These T cell receptor beta chains were read from a single sample in a study of post-analysis software for immune sequencing data. MiXCR, applied by TCRdb to the PCR reads, yields one record per CDR3 protein. The table includes roughly 540,000 distinct CDR3 sequences, around a third detected once. Input material: blood. The receptors here all came from a girl aged 2-17 years with multiple sclerosis. CDR3s include the opening cysteine and the closing phenylalanine or tryptophan. D genes are given only for firm matches. Size is stated for part of the rows, as once, few or many counts, or as a class when the clone is expanded.

clone size	V gene	D gene	J gene	CDR3 protein	CDR3 DNA
NA	TRBV6-5	NA	TRBJ2-2	CASSYNQGGLNTGELFF	TGTGCCAGCAGTTACAACCAGGGTGGCCTGAACACCGGGGAGCTGTTTTTT
NA	TRBV5-1	NA	TRBJ1-1	CASSLAGAASNTEAFF	TGCGCCAGCAGCTTGGCCGGCGCAGCTTCTAACACTGAAGCTTTCTTT
few	TRBV5-1	TRBD1	TRBJ2-3	CASSWGTGSTDTQYF	TGCGCCAGCAGTTGGGGGACAGGTAGCACAGATACGCAGTATTTT
NA	TRBV7-3	TRBD1	TRBJ2-3	CASSPIRDRFTDTQYF	TGTGCCAGCAGCCCCATCCGGGACAGATTCACAGATACGCAGTATTTT
NA	TRBV12-3/TRBV12-4	NA	TRBJ2-1	CASSFRVRNEQFF	TGTGCCAGCAGTTTCAGGGTCCGGAATGAGCAGTTCTTC
NA	TRBV4-1	TRBD1	TRBJ1-5	CASSILTGGAGQPQHF	TGCGCCAGCAGCATTCTTACAGGGGGCGCGGGTCAGCCCCAGCATTTT
NA	TRBV20-1	NA	TRBJ2-5	CSALEPGLQQETQYF	TGCAGTGCTTTAGAACCGGGACTCCAACAAGAGACCCAGTACTTC
NA	TRBV7-6	TRBD2	TRBJ2-1	CASSFGTSGGVPYNEQFF	TGTGCCAGCAGCTTTGGGACTAGCGGGGGGGTTCCCTACAATGAGCAGTTCTTC
few	TRBV7-8	NA	TRBJ1-2	CASSPRSNYGYTF	TGTGCCAGCAGCCCGCGGTCCAACTATGGCTACACCTTC
NA	TRBV12-3/TRBV12-4	NA	TRBJ1-4	CASNTLGGAAEKLFF	TGTGCCAGCAACACCCTCGGGGGGGCAGCTGAAAAACTGTTTTTT
few	TRBV7-8	TRBD1	TRBJ2-5	CASSSTRTGLRETQYF	TGTGCCAGCAGTTCTACCCGGACAGGCTTACGAGAGACCCAGTACTTC
NA	TRBV6-1	TRBD1	TRBJ1-1	CASRETWTGDGEAFF	TGTGCCAGCAGGGAGACCTGGACAGGGGATGGTGAAGCTTTCTTT
NA	TRBV18	TRBD2	TRBJ2-3	CASSPPQGASGSTDTQYF	TGTGCCAGCTCACCACCCCAGGGCGCTAGCGGAAGCACAGATACGCAGTATTTT
NA	TRBV11-3	TRBD2	TRBJ2-1	CASSDYRGGSLYNEQFF	TGTGCCAGCAGCGACTACCGGGGGGGATCACTATACAATGAGCAGTTCTTC
NA	TRBV20-1	NA	TRBJ2-1	CSARDGGLRETQFF	TGCAGTGCTAGGGACGGGGGCCTCCGAGAGACCCAGTTCTTC
few	TRBV4-1	TRBD2	TRBJ2-3	CASSQDFPSGITDTQYF	TGCGCCAGCAGCCAAGATTTCCCTAGCGGAATCACAGATACGCAGTATTTT